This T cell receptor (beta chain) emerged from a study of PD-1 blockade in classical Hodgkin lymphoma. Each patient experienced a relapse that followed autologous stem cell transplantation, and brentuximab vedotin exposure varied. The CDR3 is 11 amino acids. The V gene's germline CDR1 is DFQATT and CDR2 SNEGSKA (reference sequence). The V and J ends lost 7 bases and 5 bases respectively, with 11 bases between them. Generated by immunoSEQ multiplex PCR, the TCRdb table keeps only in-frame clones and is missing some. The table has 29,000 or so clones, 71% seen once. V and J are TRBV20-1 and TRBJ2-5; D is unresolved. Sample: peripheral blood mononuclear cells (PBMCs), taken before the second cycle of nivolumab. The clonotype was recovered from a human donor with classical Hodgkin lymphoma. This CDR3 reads CSVSFSETQYF. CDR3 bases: TGCAGTGTAAGCTTCTCGGAGACCCAGTACTTC.